The source of this T cell receptor beta chain is a study of OX40 agonist ivuxolimab in advanced cancers. Background on the whole study: The costimulatory receptor OX40 (CD134) was targeted by ivuxolimab, a fully human IgG2 agonistic monoclonal antibody. Partial responses occurred in three dose-escalation patients: two with cutaneous melanoma and one with hepatocellular carcinoma. Prior anti-PD-1, anti-PD-L1 or anti-CTLA-4 therapy was permitted, and approximately 41% of dose-escalation patients had received checkpoint inhibitors. The purpose of peripheral TCRbeta sequencing was to test whether ivuxolimab changed TCR sequence diversity and led to clonal T-cell expansion. Intravenous ivuxolimab was administered to patients every 2 weeks at six dose levels: 0.01, 0.1, 0.3, 1.5, 3 and 10 mg/kg. The monotherapy dose-escalation portion (N of about 47 patients) of the phase I ivuxolimab trial is reported in the paper. In the dose-escalation cohort, around 80% of patients were male, and the mean age was 60 years with a range of about 20 to 79. Of the roughly 50 dose-escalation patients, hepatocellular carcinoma was present in some 19, melanoma in roughly 15, renal cell carcinoma in 9 and head and neck cancer in 9.

Genomic DNA was isolated from the sorted cells so that the TCRbeta CDR3 region could be sequenced. TCRbeta CDR3 regions were sequenced using the immunoSEQ Assay. TCRdb obtained this table from immuneACCESS and retained in-frame rearrangements with V and J assigned. These tables miss some clones; where compared with another copy, unresolved V genes account for less than half of the shortfall, and the remainder is unexplained. The sample table holds 57,000 or so clones, of which approximately 93% were seen once. Around a sixth of the sample comes from the top ten. The trial excluded patients who had a history of autoimmune disease or who were on systemic immunosuppression. Peripheral blood for TCR sequencing was drawn from every dose cohort at baseline, at cycle 4 day 1 and at cycle 7 day 1. The samples were taken from a phase I, first-in-human, multicenter, open-label dose-escalation trial of ivuxolimab. Adults with locally advanced or metastatic melanoma, renal cell carcinoma, hepatocellular carcinoma or head and neck squamous cell carcinoma were enrolled in the trial. CD4+ and CD8+ T cells were sorted separately from peripheral blood before TCR sequencing.

The research as a whole found: The antigen specificity of the clonally expanded peripheral T cells was not determined. In the 0.1-3.0 mg/kg groups, partial responders had among the lowest normalized peripheral clonal expansion, particularly in CD8+ T cells. Low levels of normalized T-cell clonal expansion were also seen in some patients who did not respond. Clonal expansion of both CD4+ and CD8+ blood T cells was observed from baseline to week 6 at doses 0.1 to 3.0 mg/kg. After ivuxolimab, CD8+ T cells had more expanded clones than CD4+ T cells on average.

Notes on this clone: The specificity of this receptor is unknown. Base qualities are not recorded, but no much larger clone differs from it by a single base.

The CDR3, from cysteine to phenylalanine, totals 15 residues. Of the read, only the CDR3 DNA is kept; its 45 bases are in frame from base 1. CDR1 is given as MDHEN and CDR2 as SYDVKM, both from the germline V gene. V loses 6 bases, J loses 3 bases, and the germline ends lie 17 bases apart. The sequenced sample was CD4+ or CD8+ T cells sorted from blood, obtained in a trial of the OX40 agonist ivuxolimab. The TCR comes from an adult with an advanced solid tumor such as melanoma, head and neck, liver or kidney cancer. Recombination joined TRBV28 with TRBJ1-2; the D segment cannot be called with confidence. The CDR3 is CASSERGRGDYGYTF. In nucleotides, the sequence is TGTGCCAGCAGCGAAAGAGGGCGAGGAGACTATGGCTACACCTTC.